This T cell receptor beta chain was profiled in a study of cytomegalovirus exposure and HLA in healthy donors. This clone was recorded a few times. PCR used 60 Vbeta primers and 13 Jbeta primers. The assay was immunoSEQ multiplex PCR, and TCRdb's table has in-frame clones only and misses some. The sample contains about 120,000 clones, approximately 81% of which appear only once. Sequencing input: PBMCs. This sequence was found in a middle-aged woman in good health and CMV-seronegative.

CDR3 sequence (DNA): TGTGCCAGCAGGGACTCGAGGGGGACGTCCTACGAGCAGTACTTC. Amino acid sequence: CASRDSRGTSYEQYF. The chain recombines TRBV6-5 with TRBJ2-7, with a possible D match to TRBD1 (6 bases). The CDR3 contains 15 residues. Germline loops: CDR1 MNHEY, CDR2 SVGAGI. V was clipped by 6 bases and J by 1 base, with 16 bases between them.